These 19 T cell receptor beta chains originate from one sample sequenced in a study of T cell responses to AZD1222 COVID-19 vaccine. Data came from immunoSEQ multiplex PCR; TCRdb stores just in-frame clones and leaves some out. The sample has roughly 72,000 clones, about 91% seen once. The sample consisted of peripheral blood, taken 28 days after the second dose of the MenACWY control vaccine. These receptors all stem from an adult who received the MenACWY meningococcal vaccine as a control.

V is TRBV18 and J is TRBJ2-3, with D maybe TRBD2 (6 bases). The CDR3 extends over 15 amino acids. V was trimmed by 3 bases and J by 2 bases, leaving 12 bases between them. Germline CDR1 and CDR2: KGHSH and LQKENI. CDR3 coding DNA: TGTGCCAGCTCACCGAAGGAGGGATACACAGATACGCAGTATTTT. Residues: CASSPKEGYTDTQYF.

The genes are TRBV28 and TRBJ1-2; possibly TRBD1 for D (5 bases). The V end lost 5 bases, the J end lost 0 bases, and 13 bases lay between the germline ends. Germline V gene lookup returns CDR1 MDHEN and CDR2 SYDVKM. The CDR3 totals 15 residues. CDR3 coding DNA: TGTGCCAGCAGTCTCAAACCGGGGCCTAACTATGGCTACACCTTC. Protein product: CASSLKPGPNYGYTF.

This chain joins TRBV5-1 and TRBJ2-1; D is perhaps TRBD2 (6 bases). The CDR3 is 16 amino acids. V shed 4 bases and J shed 4 bases, with 18 bases lying between them. CDR1 SGHRS and CDR2 YFSETQ come from the germline V gene. In DNA, the CDR3 is TGCGCCAGCAGCAGTACCGGGACTCCACCTTACAATGAGCAGTTCTTC. Its translation is CASSSTGTPPYNEQFF.

The chain employs TRBV15 and TRBJ2-3, with D perhaps matching TRBD1 or TRBD2 (5 bases each). Germline V gene data show CDR1 as LNHNV and CDR2 as YYDKDF (reference sequence). The CDR3 is 17 amino acids. Trimming left V 0 bases short and J 4 bases short, with 17 bases between. CDR3 in amino acids: CATSRDLFEGPSDTQYF. CDR3 sequence (DNA): TGTGCCACCAGCAGAGATCTTTTTGAGGGGCCCTCAGATACGCAGTATTTT.

The chain employs TRBV4-1 and TRBJ1-1; no definite D call. This CDR3 has 15 amino acids. In germline, CDR1 is MGHRA, CDR2 YSYEKL. Trimming removed 0 bases at V and 6 bases at J, with 14 bases between. The CDR3 nucleotides read TGCGCCAGCAGCCAAGATCGCGCGGGGAGGTCTGAAGCTTTCTTT. Its translation is CASSQDRAGRSEAFF.

CDR3 loop: CASSQTQGVKAFF. CDR3 nucleotides: TGTGCCAGCAGCCAGACTCAGGGAGTAAAAGCTTTCTTT. The V gene is TRBV3-1 (or the pseudogene TRBV3-2), the J gene TRBJ1-1; a weak D match, TRBD1 (5 bases). Trimming left V 3 bases short and J 9 bases short, with 14 bases between. The CDR3 is made up of 13 amino acids. Germline CDR1 reads LGHDT; CDR2 reads YNNKEL (reference sequence).

J is TRBJ2-3 and V is TRBV9; TRBD1 agrees at 7 bases. J gave up 5 bases and V 4 bases, and 1 base lay outside the gene matches. The CDR3 covers 12 residues. Germline loops: CDR1 SGDLS, CDR2 YYNGEE. This CDR3 reads CASSQGVDTQYF. The CDR3 coding sequence is TGTGCCAGCAGCCAGGGGGTAGATACGCAGTATTTT.

CDR3 sequence reads: CASSKEGARRDQPQHF. The CDR3, as DNA: TGTGCCAGTAGTAAGGAGGGAGCCAGGCGGGATCAGCCCCAGCATTTT. The V call is TRBV19, the J call TRBJ1-5; no definite D call. Germline V gives CDR1 LNHDA, CDR2 SQIVND (reference sequence). V was trimmed by 4 bases and J by 5 bases, leaving 18 bases between them. This CDR3 comprises 16 residues.

The chain has TRBV30 and TRBJ1-4; 10 bases align to TRBD1. Germline values: CDR1 GTSNPN, CDR2 SVGIG (reference sequence). The V gene end was trimmed by 5 bases and the J gene end by 3 bases; junction bases not matched to a gene: 0. The CDR3 totals 13 residues. The CDR3 loop reads CAWGTGANEKLFF. The CDR3 DNA follows: TGTGCCTGGGGGACAGGGGCTAATGAAAAACTGTTTTTT.

This chain links TRBV5-1 with TRBJ1-1; TRBD1 is a possible D gene (6 bases). The CDR3 spans 15 residues. V lost 3 bases, J lost 0 bases, and 12 bases lay in between. CDR1 is SGHRS and CDR2 is YFSETQ in the germline V gene. The CDR3 nucleotides are TGCGCCAGCAGCTCAGGACAGCTAATGAACACTGAAGCTTTCTTT. It yields the protein CASSSGQLMNTEAFF.

The gene calls are TRBV27 and TRBJ2-1; D is unclear. The CDR3 has 15 residues. The germline gives CDR1 MNHEY, CDR2 SMNVEV (reference sequence). V dropped 4 bases and J dropped 0 bases, with 10 bases sitting between them. The CDR3 here is CASSSDPRSYNEQFF. CDR3 DNA sequence: TGTGCCAGCAGTTCAGACCCACGCTCCTACAATGAGCAGTTCTTC.

This sequence joins TRBV30 and TRBJ1-2; 8 nucleotides match TRBD1. Trimming took 4 bases from V and 3 from J; bases not matched to a gene: 1. Germline loops: CDR1 GTSNPN, CDR2 SVGIG (reference sequence). This CDR3 region has 12 residues. CDR3 amino acids: CAWTGGDYGYTF. The CDR3 coding sequence is TGTGCCTGGACAGGGGGCGACTATGGCTACACCTTC.

The chain is built from TRBV7-8 and TRBJ2-5; 10 positions match TRBD1. CDR1 is SGHVS and CDR2 is FQNEAQ in the germline V gene. This CDR3 is built from 16 residues. J gave up 3 bases and V 6 bases, and 10 bases lay outside the gene matches. This CDR3 is CASSPQPGQGKETQYF. DNA of the CDR3: TGTGCCAGCAGTCCGCAACCGGGACAGGGGAAAGAGACCCAGTACTTC.

This chain joins TRBV7-8 and TRBJ2-2, with TRBD2 matching 9 bases. The CDR3 length is 19 residues. CDR1 is SGHVS and CDR2 is FQNEAQ in the germline V gene. V dropped 2 bases and J dropped 0; count of bases not matched to a gene: 10. CDR3 protein: CASSLRLAGSSANTGELFF. CDR3 DNA: TGTGCCAGCAGCTTACGGCTAGCGGGGAGTAGCGCGAACACCGGGGAGCTGTTTTTT.

The chain combines TRBV5-1 with TRBJ2-3; 8 bases agree with TRBD2. Germline trimming cut 6 bases from V and 2 bases from J; bases unmatched to any gene: 8. Germline assignment: CDR1 SGHRS and CDR2 YFSETQ. This CDR3 region has 15 residues. As DNA, the CDR3 is TGCGCCAGCACTAGCGGGCCGGAATACACAGATACGCAGTATTTT. This encodes CASTSGPEYTDTQYF.

This chain joins TRBV2 and TRBJ1-1, with 10 nucleotides matching TRBD1. CDR1 and CDR2 (germline): SNHLY, FYNNEI. V trimming: 6 bases; J trimming: 13 bases; junction bases outside the gene matches: 8. The CDR3 runs 12 residues. CDR3 coding DNA: TGTGCCAGCAGCTTGGGACAGGGGTTTGTTTTCTTT. Translating gives CASSLGQGFVFF.

The chain joins TRBV6-6 to TRBJ1-1, with TRBD1 as a possible D gene (6 bases). Between the trimmed V and J ends, which lost 5 bases and 0 bases, there was a span of 10 bases. Germline V CDR1 and CDR2: MNHNY, SVGAGI (reference sequence). The CDR3 totals 14 residues. The CDR3 loop is CASSAQGMNTEAFF. The CDR3 DNA reads as TGTGCCAGCAGTGCACAGGGTATGAACACTGAAGCTTTCTTT.

The genes are TRBV7-8 and TRBJ1-2; no definite D call. The germline V gene encodes CDR1 SGHVS and CDR2 FQNEAQ. Between the trimmed V and J ends, which lost 3 bases and 1 base, there was a span of 12 bases. The CDR3 consists of 15 residues. CDR3 protein: CASSLETASNYGYTF. CDR3 sequence (DNA): TGTGCCAGCAGCTTGGAGACCGCCAGTAACTATGGCTACACCTTC.

The chain has TRBV27 and TRBJ1-5; maybe TRBD1 (6 bases). V shed 5 bases and J shed 9 bases, with 14 bases lying between them. The CDR3 runs 13 residues. Germline CDR1 and CDR2: MNHEY and SMNVEV (reference sequence). This CDR3 is CASSLRGGGPQHF. The CDR3 nucleotides are TGTGCCAGCAGTCTCAGGGGCGGTGGGCCCCAGCATTTT.